What follows is one T cell receptor beta chain and its context. From RNA transcripts, TCR beta CDR3 regions were amplified. The primer set for the first-round RT-PCR of the TCR CDR3 was HTBI. A single record per CDR3 protein comes from TCRdb applying MiXCR to the multiplex PCR reads. The sample has about 640,000 distinct CDR3 sequences, under 25% seen once. The data belong to a study of T cells in Graves' hyperthyroidism and ophthalmopathy. This CDR3 spans 14 amino acids. The V and J ends lost 3 bases and 4 bases respectively, with 16 bases between them. CDR1 is DFQATT, CDR2 SNEGSKA, per germline (reference sequence).

The clonotype was recovered from a man in his thirties or forties with Graves' ophthalmopathy. The chain recombines TRBV20-1 with TRBJ2-7; no firm D call. What was sequenced was blood. CDR3 bases: TGCAGTGCTAGTTCAAAAAGGGCTAATTACGAGCAGTACTTC. It is translated as CSASSKRANYEQYF.